These T cell receptor beta chains were read from a single sample in a study of shared clonotypes between healthy human individuals. Produced via immunoSEQ multiplex PCR; TCRdb's table is partial and in-frame only. The table records a few hundred thousand clones, roughly 79% of them present only once. Input material: PBMCs. The receptors were sampled from a middle-aged woman in good health. Some clones in this sample may be carry-over from other donors' samples. The CDR3 runs from the conserved cysteine through the conserved F or W. The order of the fields is D gene, clone size, V gene, CDR3 length, J gene, CDR3 protein, CDR3 DNA. The D gene is left open where the match is weak. Only part of the rows carry a size: once, few, many, or a class if the clone is expanded.

D gene: TRBD2
clone size: .
V gene: TRBV6-1
CDR3 length: 15
J gene: TRBJ2-3
CDR3 protein: CASSELSGSLHPQYF
CDR3 DNA: TGTGCCAGCAGTGAGCTTAGCGGGAGTCTCCATCCGCAGTATTTT

D gene: TRBD1
clone size: .
V gene: TRBV7-2
CDR3 length: 16
J gene: TRBJ1-2
CDR3 protein: CASSYAGDRIPYGYTF
CDR3 DNA: TGTGCCAGCAGCTACGCCGGGGACAGGATACCCTATGGCTACACCTTC

D gene: .
clone size: .
V gene: TRBV2
CDR3 length: 13
J gene: TRBJ2-1
CDR3 protein: CATQISPYNEQFF
CDR3 DNA: TGTGCCACACAGATATCTCCCTACAATGAGCAGTTCTTC

D gene: .
clone size: few
V gene: TRBV10-3
CDR3 length: 14
J gene: TRBJ1-1
CDR3 protein: CAISEGHQNTEAFF
CDR3 DNA: TGTGCCATCAGTGAGGGACATCAGAACACTGAAGCTTTCTTT

D gene: .
clone size: .
V gene: TRBV6-5
CDR3 length: 14
J gene: TRBJ1-1
CDR3 protein: CASSYSIGGTEAFF
CDR3 DNA: TGTGCCAGCAGTTACTCGATTGGGGGCACTGAAGCTTTCTTT

D gene: TRBD1
clone size: few
V gene: TRBV9
CDR3 length: 17
J gene: TRBJ1-3
CDR3 protein: CASSGRGDRLFGNTIYF
CDR3 DNA: TGTGCCAGCAGCGGGAGGGGGGACAGATTGTTTGGAAACACCATATATTTT

D gene: .
clone size: .
V gene: TRBV7-2
CDR3 length: 15
J gene: TRBJ2-5
CDR3 protein: CASSSVRGIRETQYF
CDR3 DNA: TGTGCCAGCAGCTCCGTTAGGGGTATCCGAGAGACCCAGTACTTC

D gene: .
clone size: .
V gene: TRBV9
CDR3 length: 11
J gene: TRBJ2-1
CDR3 protein: CASSIRNEQFF
CDR3 DNA: TGTGCCAGCAGTATTCGCAATGAGCAGTTCTTC

D gene: TRBD1
clone size: .
V gene: TRBV25-1
CDR3 length: 17
J gene: TRBJ1-2
CDR3 protein: CASQPTRDRGRNYGYTF
CDR3 DNA: TGTGCCAGCCAGCCGACCCGGGACAGGGGGCGAAACTATGGCTACACCTTC

D gene: .
clone size: .
V gene: TRBV11-2
CDR3 length: 13
J gene: TRBJ2-5
CDR3 protein: CASSRVIQETQYF
CDR3 DNA: TGTGCCAGCAGCCGTGTTATTCAAGAGACCCAGTACTTC

D gene: .
clone size: .
V gene: TRBV9
CDR3 length: 15
J gene: TRBJ2-7
CDR3 protein: CASSVGLESVYEQYF
CDR3 DNA: TGTGCCAGCAGCGTAGGGTTGGAATCTGTCTACGAGCAGTACTTC

D gene: .
clone size: .
V gene: TRBV4-1
CDR3 length: 14
J gene: TRBJ2-3
CDR3 protein: CASSQNPNSDTQYF
CDR3 DNA: TGCGCCAGCAGCCAAAACCCCAACTCGGATACGCAGTATTTT

D gene: TRBD2
clone size: .
V gene: TRBV4-3
CDR3 length: 15
J gene: TRBJ2-1
CDR3 protein: CASSQPSGGDNEQFF
CDR3 DNA: TGCGCCAGCAGCCAACCTAGCGGAGGAGACAATGAGCAGTTCTTC

D gene: .
clone size: .
V gene: TRBV19
CDR3 length: 14
J gene: TRBJ2-3
CDR3 protein: CASSYGGSTDTQYF
CDR3 DNA: TGTGCCAGTAGTTATGGGGGTAGCACAGATACGCAGTATTTT

D gene: TRBD1
clone size: .
V gene: TRBV27
CDR3 length: 14
J gene: TRBJ2-7
CDR3 protein: CASTQTGNLYEQYF
CDR3 DNA: TGTGCCAGCACCCAGACAGGGAACTTGTACGAGCAGTACTTC

D gene: .
clone size: .
V gene: TRBV18
CDR3 length: 14
J gene: TRBJ1-1
CDR3 protein: CASSPSRWDTEAFF
CDR3 DNA: TGTGCCAGCTCACCATCTCGCTGGGACACTGAAGCTTTCTTT

D gene: .
clone size: .
V gene: TRBV29-1
CDR3 length: 13
J gene: TRBJ1-1
CDR3 protein: CSCAGAVNTEAFF
CDR3 DNA: TGCAGCTGCGCAGGGGCCGTGAACACTGAAGCTTTCTTT

D gene: TRBD1
clone size: .
V gene: TRBV14
CDR3 length: 15
J gene: TRBJ2-7
CDR3 protein: CASSLRDRVWAEQYF
CDR3 DNA: TGTGCCAGCAGCCTTAGGGACAGGGTCTGGGCCGAGCAGTACTTC

D gene: TRBD2
clone size: .
V gene: TRBV30
CDR3 length: 14
J gene: TRBJ2-1
CDR3 protein: CASTRGGGYNEQFF
CDR3 DNA: TGTGCCTCCACTCGGGGCGGGGGCTACAATGAGCAGTTCTTC

D gene: TRBD2
clone size: .
V gene: TRBV2
CDR3 length: 14
J gene: TRBJ2-5
CDR3 protein: CASFRAGAGETQYF
CDR3 DNA: TGTGCCAGCTTCCGGGCGGGAGCGGGGGAGACCCAGTACTTC

D gene: TRBD2
clone size: .
V gene: TRBV28
CDR3 length: 19
J gene: TRBJ2-7
CDR3 protein: CASKGRTSGFLETAYEQYF
CDR3 DNA: TGTGCCAGCAAGGGAAGGACTAGCGGGTTTTTAGAGACTGCCTACGAGCAGTACTTC

D gene: .
clone size: .
V gene: TRBV19
CDR3 length: 16
J gene: TRBJ1-5
CDR3 protein: CASSTELGMGNQPQHF
CDR3 DNA: TGTGCCAGTAGTACTGAACTAGGCATGGGCAATCAGCCCCAGCATTTT

D gene: .
clone size: .
V gene: TRBV4-3
CDR3 length: 15
J gene: TRBJ2-4
CDR3 protein: CASSQVSGTKNIQYF
CDR3 DNA: TGCGCCAGCAGCCAAGTCTCAGGGACCAAAAACATTCAGTACTTC

D gene: .
clone size: .
V gene: TRBV21-1
CDR3 length: 14
J gene: TRBJ1-2
CDR3 protein: CASSKRGTDYGYTF
CDR3 DNA: TGTGCCAGCAGCAAAAGAGGGACAGACTATGGCTACACCTTC

D gene: .
clone size: .
V gene: TRBV15
CDR3 length: 12
J gene: TRBJ1-2
CDR3 protein: CATSPGGYGYTF
CDR3 DNA: TGTGCCACCAGTCCAGGTGGATATGGCTACACCTTC

D gene: TRBD1
clone size: .
V gene: TRBV28
CDR3 length: 15
J gene: TRBJ1-2
CDR3 protein: CASSPGQGAGYGYTF
CDR3 DNA: TGTGCCAGCAGTCCCGGACAGGGGGCTGGCTATGGCTACACCTTC

D gene: .
clone size: .
V gene: TRBV30
CDR3 length: 13
J gene: TRBJ2-7
CDR3 protein: CAWSPLNFYEQYF
CDR3 DNA: TGTGCCTGGAGTCCCCTAAACTTCTACGAGCAGTACTTC

D gene: TRBD1
clone size: .
V gene: TRBV7-8
CDR3 length: 17
J gene: TRBJ1-3
CDR3 protein: CASSDWTGGAGGNTIYF
CDR3 DNA: TGTGCCAGCAGCGACTGGACAGGGGGCGCCGGAGGAAACACCATATATTTT

D gene: .
clone size: .
V gene: TRBV15
CDR3 length: 15
J gene: TRBJ1-2
CDR3 protein: CATSRDGEGLGGYTF
CDR3 DNA: TGTGCCACCAGCAGAGATGGGGAGGGGCTCGGGGGCTACACCTTC